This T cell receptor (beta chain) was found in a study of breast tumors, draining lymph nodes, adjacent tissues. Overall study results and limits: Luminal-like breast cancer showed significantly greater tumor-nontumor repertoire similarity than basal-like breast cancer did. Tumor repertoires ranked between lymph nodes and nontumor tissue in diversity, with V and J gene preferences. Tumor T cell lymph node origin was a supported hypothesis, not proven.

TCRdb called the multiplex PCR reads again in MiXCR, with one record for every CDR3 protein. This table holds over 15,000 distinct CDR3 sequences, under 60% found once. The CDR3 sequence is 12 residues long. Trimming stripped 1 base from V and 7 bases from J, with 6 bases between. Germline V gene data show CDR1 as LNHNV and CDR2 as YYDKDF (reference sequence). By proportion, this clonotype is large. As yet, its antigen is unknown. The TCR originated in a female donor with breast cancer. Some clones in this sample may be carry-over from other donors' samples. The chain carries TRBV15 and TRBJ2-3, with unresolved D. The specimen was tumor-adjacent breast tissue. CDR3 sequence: CATSRVQNTQYF. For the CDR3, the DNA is TGTGCCACCAGCAGAGTACAGAATACGCAGTATTTT.